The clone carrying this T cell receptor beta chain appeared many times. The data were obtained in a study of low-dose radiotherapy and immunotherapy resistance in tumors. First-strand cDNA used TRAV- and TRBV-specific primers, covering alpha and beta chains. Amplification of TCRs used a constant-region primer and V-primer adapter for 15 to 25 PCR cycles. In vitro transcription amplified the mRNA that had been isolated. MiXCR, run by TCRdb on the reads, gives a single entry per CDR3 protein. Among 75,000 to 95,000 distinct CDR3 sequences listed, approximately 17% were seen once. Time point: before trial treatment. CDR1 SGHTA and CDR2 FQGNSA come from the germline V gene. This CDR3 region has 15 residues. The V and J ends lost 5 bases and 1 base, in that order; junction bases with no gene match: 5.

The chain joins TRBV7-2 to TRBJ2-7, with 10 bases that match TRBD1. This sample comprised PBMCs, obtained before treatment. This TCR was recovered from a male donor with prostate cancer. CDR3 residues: CASSARTGGSYEQYF. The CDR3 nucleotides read TGTGCCAGCAGCGCGCGGACAGGGGGATCCTACGAGCAGTACTTC.